This TCR beta chain stems from a study of T-cell reconstitution after alpha-beta-depleted transplantation in children. Study-level results: Several hundred expanded graft clones reportedly gave rise to the alpha-beta T cells present about two months after transplant. Newly made T cells mostly supplied T-cell counts and diversity one year after transplant.

This clonotype was seen a few times. Antigen: not known. Deletions cut 2 bases from V and 1 base from J, with 12 bases between. The germline CDR1 and CDR2 sequences are MNHEY and SMNVEV (reference sequence). The CDR3 contains 16 residues. Unique molecular identifiers were incorporated into the prepared TCRbeta library. TCRdb used MiXCR to reprocess the PCR reads, holding one entry per CDR3 protein. There are 780,000 or so distinct CDR3 sequences in the sample; less than 20% occur only once, and roughly 5% lies in the top ten. The J gene is TRBJ2-1, the V gene TRBV27; D is uncertain. The sample in question was PBMCs, mostly from graft donor cells, obtained 360 days after TCRalphabeta/CD19-depleted stem cell transplant. This clonotype was sampled from a male patient younger than 18 who had a stem cell transplant for acute lymphoblastic leukemia, so the T cells may come from the graft donor. The CDR3 loop is CASSLRGYGSYNEQFF. The DNA for the CDR3 is TGTGCCAGCAGTTTACGCGGATATGGGTCCTACAATGAGCAGTTCTTC.